What follows are 11 T cell receptor beta chains derived from one specimen sequenced in a study of metastatic and nonmetastatic thyroid tumors. TCRdb re-called the PCR reads with MiXCR. The sample includes 6,600 or so clones, under 35% of them seen just once. No treatment of any kind had been given to any patient before thyroid surgery. The sample consisted of adjacent normal tissue. These receptors came from a female donor with papillary thyroid cancer or a benign thyroid nodule (not recorded which). Some clones in this sample may be carry-over from other donors' samples.

In its sample, this clone was seen a few times. This chain links TRBV12-3 or TRBV12-4 with TRBJ2-1; 13 bases match TRBD2. Trimming removed 6 bases from V and 4 bases from J; junction bases left unmatched: 3. The CDR3 extends over 15 amino acids. The CDR3 DNA is TGTGCCAGCAGACAGGGACTAGCGGGATACAATGAGCAGTTCTTC. This translates into CASRQGLAGYNEQFF.

There are a few counts of this clone. V usage is TRBV12-3 or TRBV12-4 and J usage is TRBJ2-1; a possible D gene is TRBD2 (6 bases). This CDR3 contains 15 residues. Trimming shortened V by 1 base and J by 7 bases, and 14 bases separated the two germline ends. The CDR3 DNA reads as TGTGCCAGCAGTTTAGGTGGGACTCTCAGGAATGAGCAGTTCTTC. Protein sequence: CASSLGGTLRNEQFF.

V gene TRBV12-3 or TRBV12-4 combines with J gene TRBJ1-2, with D unresolved. Trimming pared 3 bases from V and 3 bases from J, leaving 5 bases between. The CDR3 length is 12 residues. The CDR3: CASSFDHYGYTF. As DNA, the CDR3 is TGTGCCAGCAGTTTCGATCACTATGGCTACACCTTC.

This clone was counted a few times. The V and J genes are TRBV5-1 and TRBJ1-1; D call uncertain. Germline V gene sequence: CDR1 SGHRS, CDR2 YFSETQ. The CDR3 has 13 amino acids. The V end lost 4 bases, the J end lost 2 bases, and 9 bases lay between the germline ends. The CDR3 loop reads CASSQSFNTEAFF. CDR3 nucleotides: TGCGCCAGCAGCCAAAGTTTCAACACTGAAGCTTTCTTT. Drawing the rest from reference TRBV5-1 and TRBJ1-1, the complete variable domain is KAGVTQTPRYLIKTRGQQVTLSCSPISGHRSVSWYQQTPGQGLQFLFEYFSETQRNKGNFPGRFSGRQFSNSRSEMNVSTLELGDSALYLCASSQSFNTEAFFGQGTRLTVV.

The chain recombines TRBV5-1 with TRBJ2-1; weak D call: TRBD1 (6 bases). There are 16 residues in the CDR3. V was cut by 4 bases and J by 8 bases, with 22 bases left in between. Germline V gene data show CDR1 as SGHRS and CDR2 as YFSETQ. The CDR3 nucleotides are TGCGCCAGCAGCACGGAACAGGTTGCCAGGGGCGATGAGCAGTTCTTC. It yields the protein CASSTEQVARGDEQFF.

CDR3 sequence: CASSLVPRREQYF. DNA of the CDR3: TGTGCCAGCAGCTTAGTACCAAGGCGCGAGCAGTACTTC. The rearrangement links TRBV7-2 to TRBJ2-7; D unresolved. V was shortened by 1 base and J by 6 bases, with 10 bases between the two germline ends. This CDR3 has 13 residues. Germline loops: CDR1 SGHTA, CDR2 FQGNSA.

The chain combines TRBV12-3 or TRBV12-4 with TRBJ2-3; 7 nucleotides agree with TRBD1. The CDR3 loop spans 13 amino acids. V dropped 3 bases and J dropped 5; count of bases not matched to a gene: 2. CDR3 bases: TGTGCCAGCAGTTTTTACAGGGGAGATACGCAGTATTTT. Its translation is CASSFYRGDTQYF.

The V call is TRBV9, the J call TRBJ2-7; D is perhaps TRBD1 or TRBD2 (5 bases each). V was shortened by 3 bases and J by 5 bases, with 21 bases between the two germline ends. The CDR3 runs to 16 residues. CDR1 SGDLS and CDR2 YYNGEE come from the germline V gene. Here the CDR3 DNA reads TGTGCCAGCAGCGCAAAAACTTCCGGGACCCAAAACGAGCAGTACTTC. Amino acid sequence: CASSAKTSGTQNEQYF.

This clone rates as medium-sized. V is TRBV10-3 and J is TRBJ1-1, with 8 bases fitting TRBD1. Germline lookup yields CDR1 ENHRY and CDR2 SYGVKD. The CDR3 spans 13 residues. The J segment lost 0 bases and the V segment lost 10 bases, leaving 4 bases of the junction unmatched. This CDR3 reads CASRTGLNTEAFF. The CDR3 DNA follows: TGTGCCAGCAGGACAGGGCTGAACACTGAAGCTTTCTTT.

This rearrangement joins TRBV20-1 to TRBJ1-5, with D unresolved. Germline CDR1 is DFQATT and CDR2 is SNEGSKA (reference sequence). This CDR3 has 15 amino acids. Trimming took 5 bases from V and 2 from J, leaving 16 bases between them. The CDR3 nucleotides read TGCAGTGCTCCTCGGGCAGGCGCGGGCAATCAGCCCCAGCATTTT. This translates into CSAPRAGAGNQPQHF.

This rearrangement joins TRBV19 to TRBJ1-1, with a tentative D call TRBD1 (5 bases). Per germline, CDR1 LNHDA and CDR2 SQIVND (reference sequence). The V and J ends lost 7 bases and 2 bases respectively, with 20 bases between them. The CDR3 totals 16 residues. The CDR3 region has the DNA TGTGCCAGTACCCCAGGGACGTTGGGAATCAACACTGAAGCTTTCTTT. Protein product: CASTPGTLGINTEAFF.